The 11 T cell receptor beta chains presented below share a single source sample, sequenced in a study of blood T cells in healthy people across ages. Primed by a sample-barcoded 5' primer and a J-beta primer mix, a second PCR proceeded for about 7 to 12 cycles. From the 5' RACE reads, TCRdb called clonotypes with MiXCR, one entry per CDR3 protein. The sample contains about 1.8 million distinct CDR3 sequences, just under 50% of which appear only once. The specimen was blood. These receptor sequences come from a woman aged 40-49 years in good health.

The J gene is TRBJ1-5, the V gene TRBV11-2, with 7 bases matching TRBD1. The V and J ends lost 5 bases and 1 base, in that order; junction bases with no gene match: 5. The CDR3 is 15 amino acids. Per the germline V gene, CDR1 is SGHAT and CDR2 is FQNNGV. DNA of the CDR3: TGTGCCAGCAGCGCGCCGGGACAGAGCAATCAGCCCCAGCATTTT. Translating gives CASSAPGQSNQPQHF.

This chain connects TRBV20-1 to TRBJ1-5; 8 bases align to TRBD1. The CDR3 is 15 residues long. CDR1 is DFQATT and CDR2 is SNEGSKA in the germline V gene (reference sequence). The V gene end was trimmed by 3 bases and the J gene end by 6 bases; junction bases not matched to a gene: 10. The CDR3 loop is CSASVWQGAVQPQHF. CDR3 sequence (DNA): TGCAGTGCTAGCGTCTGGCAGGGGGCGGTTCAGCCCCAGCATTTT.

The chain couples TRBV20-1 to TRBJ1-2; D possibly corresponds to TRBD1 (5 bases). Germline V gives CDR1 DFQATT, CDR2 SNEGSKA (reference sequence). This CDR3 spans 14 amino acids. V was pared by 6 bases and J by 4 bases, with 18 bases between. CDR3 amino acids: CSATGTGSVYGYTF. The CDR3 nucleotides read TGCAGTGCCACCGGGACGGGGTCGGTCTATGGCTACACCTTC.

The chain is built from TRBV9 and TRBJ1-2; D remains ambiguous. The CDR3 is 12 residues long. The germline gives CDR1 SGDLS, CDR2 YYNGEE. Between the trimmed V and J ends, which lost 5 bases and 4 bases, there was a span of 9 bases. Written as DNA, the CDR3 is TGTGCCAGCAGGCAGAGTTCCTATGGCTACACCTTC. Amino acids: CASRQSSYGYTF.

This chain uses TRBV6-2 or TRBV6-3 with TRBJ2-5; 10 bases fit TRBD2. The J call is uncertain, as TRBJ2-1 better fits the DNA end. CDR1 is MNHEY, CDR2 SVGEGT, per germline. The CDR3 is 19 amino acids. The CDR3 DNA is TGTGCCAGCAGTTACTCCCTAGCGGGGGCCCTCTCACTCCAAGAGACCCAGTTCTTC. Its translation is CASSYSLAGALSLQETQFF.

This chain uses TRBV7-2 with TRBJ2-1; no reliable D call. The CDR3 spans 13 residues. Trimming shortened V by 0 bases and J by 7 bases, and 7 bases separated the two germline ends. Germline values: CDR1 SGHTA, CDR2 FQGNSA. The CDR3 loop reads CASSLAFGNEQFF. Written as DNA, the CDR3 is TGTGCCAGCAGCTTAGCTTTCGGGAATGAGCAGTTCTTC.

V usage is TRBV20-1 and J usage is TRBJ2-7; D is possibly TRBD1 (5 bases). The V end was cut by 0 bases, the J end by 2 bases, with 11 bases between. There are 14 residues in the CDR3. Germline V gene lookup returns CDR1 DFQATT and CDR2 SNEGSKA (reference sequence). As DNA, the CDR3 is TGCAGTGCTAGAGATGATGCAGGGCCCTACGAGCAGTACTTC. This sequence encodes CSARDDAGPYEQYF.

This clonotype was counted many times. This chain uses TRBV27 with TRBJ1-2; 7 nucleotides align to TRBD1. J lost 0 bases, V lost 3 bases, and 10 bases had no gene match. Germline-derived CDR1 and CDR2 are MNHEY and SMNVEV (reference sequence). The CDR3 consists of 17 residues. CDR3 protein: CASSFGTGQAANYGYTF. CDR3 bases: TGTGCCAGCAGTTTCGGAACCGGACAGGCCGCTAACTATGGCTACACCTTC.

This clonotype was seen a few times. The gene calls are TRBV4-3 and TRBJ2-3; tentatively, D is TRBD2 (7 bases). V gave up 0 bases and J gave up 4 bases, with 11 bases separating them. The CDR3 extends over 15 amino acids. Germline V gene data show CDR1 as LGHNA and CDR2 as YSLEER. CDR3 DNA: TGCGCCAGCAGCCAAGACGGGGGGCCGGCAGATACGCAGTATTTT. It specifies CASSQDGGPADTQYF.

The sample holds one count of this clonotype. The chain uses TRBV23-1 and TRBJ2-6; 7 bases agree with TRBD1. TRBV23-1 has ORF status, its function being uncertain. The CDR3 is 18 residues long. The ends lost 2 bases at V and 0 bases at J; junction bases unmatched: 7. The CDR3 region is CASSQATGDLSGANVLTF. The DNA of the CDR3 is TGCGCCAGCAGTCAAGCTACAGGGGACCTCTCTGGGGCCAACGTCCTGACTTTC.

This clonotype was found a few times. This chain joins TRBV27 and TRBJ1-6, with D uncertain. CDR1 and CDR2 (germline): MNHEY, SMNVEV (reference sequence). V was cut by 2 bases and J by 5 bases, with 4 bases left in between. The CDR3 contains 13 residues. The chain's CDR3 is CASSLPHNSPLHF. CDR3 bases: TGTGCCAGCAGTTTACCGCATAATTCACCCCTCCACTTT.